The source of this T cell receptor (beta chain) is a study of CD8+ T cells in alopecia areata. The study, taken as a whole, reports: Resident alphabeta T-cell populations of normal skin are likewise subject to sequencing in scalp samples. It was less clear whether patients shared TCRs than it was in mice, possibly because of HLA. Across lesional scalp, and particularly alopecia totalis/universalis, clonality surpassed that of normal scalp.

Cell sorting on a FACSAria was used to separate CD4+ and CD8+ T cells from the PBMCs. This CDR3 comprises 13 residues. Germline V gene sequence: CDR1 SQVTM, CDR2 ANQGSEA. V was pared by 4 bases and J by 7 bases, with 4 bases of the junction left unmatched. This clone was picked up a small number of times. Its antigen is not known. It was cDNA, reverse transcribed from extracted RNA, that served as the sequencing template. Profiled with immunoSEQ multiplex PCR; TCRdb holds only in-frame clones, not every one. The sample shows 110,000 or so clones, roughly 69% of them seen only once. The sample taken for sequencing was CD4+ T cells sorted from blood. V is TRBV29-1 and J is TRBJ2-1; 10 bases match TRBD1. This TCR was recovered from a human donor in good health. The CDR3 here is CSVAGQGMNEQFF. For the CDR3, the DNA is TGCAGCGTTGCGGGACAGGGGATGAATGAGCAGTTCTTC.